These 20 T cell receptor beta chains share one sample of origin, sequenced in a study of beta chain features in type 1 diabetes (dated by TCRdb to 2017 to 2018). The library came from the immunoSEQ multiplex PCR assay. The High Capacity cDNA Reverse Transcription Kit was used to reverse transcribe all of the isolated RNA, meaning that expressed TCRB transcripts were what got sequenced. TCRdb re-hosts the immuneACCESS table, in-frame sequences only. Its copies lack some clones; in the studies checked, an unresolved V gene accounts for under half of them, and the cause for the rest is not known. In this sample the table shows 150,000 or so clones, under 60% of which occur a single time. 0.42% of the sample belongs to the ten largest clones. The sequenced material came from Tregs from blood. Sample cell subset or site, as interpreted from the label and publication: regulatory CD4+ T cells. These receptor sequences come from a man younger than 35 in good health.

The genes are TRBV7-2 and TRBJ2-4, with TRBD1 identical over 7 bases. Trimming at V came to 7 bases and at J to 0 bases, leaving 0 bases not matched to a gene. CDR1 and CDR2 (germline): SGHTA, FQGNSA. There are 13 residues in the CDR3. Written as DNA, the CDR3 is TGTGCCAGCACAGGGGGAGCCAAAAACATTCAGTACTTC. Residues: CASTGGAKNIQYF.

This chain links TRBV5-4 with TRBJ2-3, with D maybe TRBD2 (6 bases). Trimming took off 0 bases at V and 2 bases at J, with 10 bases between the two ends. The CDR3 loop spans 15 amino acids. CDR1 and CDR2 from the germline V gene are SGHNT and YYREEE (reference sequence). The CDR3 DNA reads as TGTGCCAGCAGCTTGGAGGGACTCAACACAGATACGCAGTATTTT. As protein: CASSLEGLNTDTQYF.

The rearrangement joins TRBV7-8 to TRBJ1-2; perhaps TRBD1 as D (6 bases). The V gene's germline CDR1 is SGHVS and CDR2 FQNEAQ. Trimming took off 5 bases at V and 4 bases at J, with 17 bases between the two ends. CDR3 size: 15 residues. The CDR3: CASSPKHRVLYGYTF. For the CDR3, the DNA is TGTGCCAGCAGCCCGAAGCACAGGGTACTCTATGGCTACACCTTC.

This clone was counted between two and nine times. V gene TRBV28 combines with J gene TRBJ2-7, with D possibly being TRBD2 (5 bases). The V gene lost 8 bases and the J gene lost 1 base, with 12 bases spanning the gap. The CDR3 runs to 13 residues. Germline assignment: CDR1 MDHEN and CDR2 SYDVKM. The CDR3 sequence: CASGRGGSYEQYF. CDR3 bases: TGTGCCAGCGGCCGCGGAGGTTCCTACGAGCAGTACTTC.

The chain has TRBV20-1 and TRBJ1-2; a weak D match, TRBD1 (6 bases). Per the germline V gene, CDR1 is DFQATT and CDR2 is SNEGSKA (reference sequence). The CDR3 extends over 11 amino acids. V shed 5 bases and J shed 8 bases, with 12 bases lying between them. In DNA, the CDR3 is TGCAGTGCTTACAGGGTTTGGGGCTACACCTTC. Encoded protein: CSAYRVWGYTF.

This clone was detected once. The chain couples TRBV4-2 to TRBJ2-5, with D possibly called TRBD1 or TRBD2 (5 bases each). The end of the DNA aligns better with TRBJ2-7, so the J call may be wrong. The CDR3 has 17 amino acids. Per the germline V gene, CDR1 is LGHNA and CDR2 is YNFKEQ. The CDR3 DNA is TGTGCCAGCAGCCAAGGCTCCGGAATTTTGGGGGCCTACGAGCAGTACTTC. Translated, it gives CASSQGSGILGAYEQYF.

The sample holds a few counts of this clone. This rearrangement joins TRBV7-6 to TRBJ1-1, with no clear D. V lost 2 bases to trimming and J lost 7 bases, with 17 bases between them. This CDR3 spans 15 amino acids. CDR1 and CDR2 (germline): SGHVS, FNYEAQ. The CDR3 loop reads CASSLLSIDGGEAFF. The CDR3 region has the DNA TGTGCCAGCAGCTTATTATCTATAGACGGAGGTGAAGCTTTCTTT.

CDR3 loop: CASSRNDQGAGLEQYF. The CDR3 nucleotides are TGTGCCAGCAGCCGTAATGACCAGGGGGCGGGCCTGGAGCAGTACTTC. The chain carries TRBV5-4 and TRBJ2-7; 8 nucleotides align to TRBD1. The V gene's germline CDR1 is SGHNT and CDR2 YYREEE (reference sequence). CDR3 length: 16 amino acids. Trimming took 4 bases from V and 7 from J; bases not matched to a gene: 16. Together with reference TRBV5-4 and TRBJ2-7, the CDR3 gives the full variable domain: ETGVTQSPTHLIKTRGQQVTLRCSSQSGHNTVSWYQQALGQGPQFIFQYYREEENGRGNFPPRFSGLQFPNYSSELNVNALELDDSALYLCASSRNDQGAGLEQYFGPGTRLTVT.

The rearrangement links TRBV7-9 to TRBJ2-5; tentative D call: TRBD2 (6 bases). V shed 0 bases and J shed 4 bases, with 9 bases lying between them. CDR3 length: 14 residues. In germline, CDR1 is SEHNR, CDR2 FQNEAQ (reference sequence). The chain's CDR3 is CASSLAEGGETQYF. In DNA, the CDR3 is TGTGCCAGCAGCTTAGCGGAGGGTGGAGAGACCCAGTACTTC. The full variable domain, completed using reference TRBV7-9 and TRBJ2-5, is DTGVSQNPRHKITKRGQNVTFRCDPISEHNRLYWYRQTLGQGPEFLTYFQNEAQLEKSRLLSDRFSAERPKGSFSTLEIQRTEQGDSAMYLCASSLAEGGETQYFGPGTRLLVL.

The chain has TRBV25-1 and TRBJ2-7, with 8 bases matching TRBD1. Germline CDR1 is MGHDK and CDR2 is SYGVNS. The V gene end was trimmed by 8 bases and the J gene end by 4 bases; junction bases not matched to a gene: 7. The CDR3 runs 13 residues. CDR3 sequence (DNA): TGTGCCAGCTCCCGAACAGGGGGGTACGAGCAGTACTTC. Amino acid sequence: CASSRTGGYEQYF.

This clone was found a few times. The chain uses TRBV5-1 and TRBJ2-2; the match to TRBD1 covers 11 bases. With 1 base clipped from V and 6 bases from J, the junction kept 2 bases outside the gene matches. Germline CDR1 is SGHRS and CDR2 is YFSETQ. The CDR3 is 15 amino acids. The CDR3: CASSLLGQGAGELFF. The CDR3, as DNA: TGCGCCAGCAGCTTGTTGGGACAGGGGGCCGGGGAGCTGTTTTTT.

In nucleotides, the CDR3 is TGCGCCAGCAGTGGGGGACAGGGGCGCACAGATACGCAGTATTTT. This sequence encodes CASSGGQGRTDTQYF. The chain carries TRBV10-2 and TRBJ2-3; 10 nucleotides agree with TRBD1. This CDR3 is built from 15 residues. After removal of 4 bases from V and 1 base from J, the junction contained 2 bases not matched to a gene. Germline V CDR1 and CDR2: WSHSY, SAAADI.

This clone was seen more than once but under ten times. V usage is TRBV5-4 and J usage is TRBJ2-3, with D possibly TRBD1 on 7 matching bases. Germline V lookup: CDR1 SGHNT, CDR2 YYREEE (reference sequence). With 4 bases removed from V and 8 bases from J, the gap between germline ends came to 17 bases. The CDR3 covers 14 residues. CDR3 nucleotides: TGTGCCAGCAGCCCGAGGGGGCCCGGGGGTACGCAGTATTTT. This sequence encodes CASSPRGPGGTQYF.

This chain links TRBV7-2 with TRBJ1-1; TRBD1 matches 7 bases. With V trimmed by 5 bases and J by 0 bases, 3 bases remained unmatched. The CDR3 is 14 amino acids. Germline V gene data show CDR1 as SGHTA and CDR2 as FQGNSA. The CDR3 is CASSGRGLNTEAFF. The CDR3 nucleotides read TGTGCCAGCAGCGGCAGGGGGTTGAACACTGAAGCTTTCTTT.

J is TRBJ2-2 and V is TRBV6-5; D might be TRBD2 (5 bases). Trimming took 1 base from V and 5 from J, leaving 8 bases between them. The CDR3 is made up of 14 amino acids. CDR1 is MNHEY, CDR2 SVGAGI, per germline. CDR3 DNA: TGTGCCAGCAGTTACTTCCGGGGAACCGGGGAGCTGTTTTTT. It specifies CASSYFRGTGELFF.

The chain couples TRBV29-1 to TRBJ1-2; 7 positions agree with TRBD1. This CDR3 has 14 amino acids. The J segment lost 4 bases and the V segment lost 1 base, leaving 6 bases of the junction unmatched. Looked up from germline, CDR1 is SQVTM and CDR2 is ANQGSEA. The CDR3 loop is CSVEGGGAIYGYTF. As DNA, the CDR3 is TGCAGCGTTGAAGGAGGGGGCGCGATCTATGGCTACACCTTC.

This clone was picked up a small number of times. The genes are TRBV2 and TRBJ1-2; D possibly corresponds to TRBD1 (6 bases). The CDR3 totals 12 residues. Germline CDR1 SNHLY, CDR2 FYNNEI. V was clipped by 4 bases and J by 5 bases, with 8 bases between them. DNA of the CDR3: TGTGCCAGCAGTGCGCAGGGGTATGGCTACACCTTC. Protein sequence: CASSAQGYGYTF.

The genes are TRBV5-5 and TRBJ2-1; 9 nucleotides align to TRBD2. CDR1 is SGHKS and CDR2 is YYEKEE in the germline V gene (reference sequence). Losses at the gene ends were 3 bases for V and 6 bases for J; bases not matched to a gene: 16. The CDR3 is made up of 18 amino acids. The CDR3 DNA sequence: TGTGCCAGCAGCTCGCTGGGGGCTAGCGGGGCTTTCGTCAATGAGCAGTTCTTC. Translated, it gives CASSSLGASGAFVNEQFF.

The chain links TRBV28 to TRBJ2-2; a possible D gene is TRBD2 (6 bases). V lost 6 bases, J lost 3 bases, and 11 bases lay in between. The germline gives CDR1 MDHEN, CDR2 SYDVKM. This CDR3 has 14 residues. DNA for the CDR3: TGTGCCAGCAGGAGGAGGGCAGACACCGGGGAGCTGTTTTTT. This translates into CASRRRADTGELFF.

The chain has TRBV7-9 and TRBJ1-1; D unresolved. Germline V gene sequence: CDR1 SEHNR, CDR2 FQNEAQ (reference sequence). This CDR3 is 13 amino acids long. The V gene lost 7 bases and the J gene lost 3 bases, with 12 bases spanning the gap. The CDR3 loop is CASMRLVDTEAFF. As DNA, the CDR3 is TGTGCCAGCATGAGACTGGTGGACACTGAAGCTTTCTTT.